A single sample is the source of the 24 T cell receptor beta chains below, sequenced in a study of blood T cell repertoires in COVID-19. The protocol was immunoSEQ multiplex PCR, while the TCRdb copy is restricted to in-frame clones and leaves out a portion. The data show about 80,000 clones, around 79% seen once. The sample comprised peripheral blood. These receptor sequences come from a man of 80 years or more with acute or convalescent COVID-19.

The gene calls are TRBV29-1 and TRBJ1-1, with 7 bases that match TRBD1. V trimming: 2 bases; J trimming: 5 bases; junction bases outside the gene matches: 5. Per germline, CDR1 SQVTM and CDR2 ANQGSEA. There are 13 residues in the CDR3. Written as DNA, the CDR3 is TGCAGCGTTGAAAGGGGGCGGGTAACTGAAGCTTTCTTT. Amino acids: CSVERGRVTEAFF.

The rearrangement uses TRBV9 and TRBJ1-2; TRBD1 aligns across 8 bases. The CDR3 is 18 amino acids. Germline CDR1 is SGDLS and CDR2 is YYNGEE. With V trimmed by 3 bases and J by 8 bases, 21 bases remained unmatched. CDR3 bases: TGTGCCAGCAGCGCCGACAGGGGACCCCTACCTCCTATTGACGGCTACACCTTC. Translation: CASSADRGPLPPIDGYTF.

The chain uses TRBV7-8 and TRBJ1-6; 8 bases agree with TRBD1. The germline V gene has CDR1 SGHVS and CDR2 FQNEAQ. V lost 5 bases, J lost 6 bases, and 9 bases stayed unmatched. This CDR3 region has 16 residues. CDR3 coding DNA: TGTGCCAGCAGCCAGACAGGGGTCCAGCTTAATTCACCCCTCCACTTT. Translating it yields CASSQTGVQLNSPLHF. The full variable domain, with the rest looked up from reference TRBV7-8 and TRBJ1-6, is GAGVSQSPRYKVAKRGQDVALRCDPISGHVSLFWYQQALGQGPEFLTYFQNEAQLDKSGLPSDRFFAERPEGSVSTLKIQRTQQEDSAVYLCASSQTGVQLNSPLHFGNGTRLTVT.

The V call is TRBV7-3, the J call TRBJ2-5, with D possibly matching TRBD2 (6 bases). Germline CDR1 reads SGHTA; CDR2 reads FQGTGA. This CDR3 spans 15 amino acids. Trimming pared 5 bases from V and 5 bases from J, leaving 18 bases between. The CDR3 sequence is CASSQGGLEGETQYF. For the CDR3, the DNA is TGTGCCAGCAGCCAGGGAGGCCTCGAGGGGGAGACCCAGTACTTC.

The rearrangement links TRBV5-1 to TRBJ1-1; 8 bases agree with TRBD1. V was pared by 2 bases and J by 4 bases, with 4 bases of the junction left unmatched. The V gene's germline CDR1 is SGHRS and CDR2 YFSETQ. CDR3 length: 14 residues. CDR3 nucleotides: TGCGCCAGCAGCTTTCAGGGGGCGGGCACTGAAGCTTTCTTT. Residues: CASSFQGAGTEAFF. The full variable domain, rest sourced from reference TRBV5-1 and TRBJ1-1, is KAGVTQTPRYLIKTRGQQVTLSCSPISGHRSVSWYQQTPGQGLQFLFEYFSETQRNKGNFPGRFSGRQFSNSRSEMNVSTLELGDSALYLCASSFQGAGTEAFFGQGTRLTVV.

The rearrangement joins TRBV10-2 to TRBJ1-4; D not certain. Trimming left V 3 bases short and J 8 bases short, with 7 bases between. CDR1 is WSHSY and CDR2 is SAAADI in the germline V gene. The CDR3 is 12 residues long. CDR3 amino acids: CASSEAREKLFF. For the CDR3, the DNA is TGCGCCAGCAGTGAAGCTAGGGAAAAACTGTTTTTT.

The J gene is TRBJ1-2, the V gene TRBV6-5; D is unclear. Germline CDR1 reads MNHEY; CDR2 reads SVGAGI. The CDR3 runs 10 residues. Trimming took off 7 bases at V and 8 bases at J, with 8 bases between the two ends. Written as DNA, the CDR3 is TGTGCCAGCACAGGTGCGGGCTACACCTTC. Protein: CASTGAGYTF.

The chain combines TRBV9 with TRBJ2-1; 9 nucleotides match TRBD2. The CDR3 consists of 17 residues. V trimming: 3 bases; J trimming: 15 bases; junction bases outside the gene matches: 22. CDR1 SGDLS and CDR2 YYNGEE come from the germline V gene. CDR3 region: CASSGNPSGDSPHLRFF. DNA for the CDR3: TGTGCCAGCAGCGGGAATCCTAGCGGGGACAGCCCTCATCTCAGGTTCTTC.

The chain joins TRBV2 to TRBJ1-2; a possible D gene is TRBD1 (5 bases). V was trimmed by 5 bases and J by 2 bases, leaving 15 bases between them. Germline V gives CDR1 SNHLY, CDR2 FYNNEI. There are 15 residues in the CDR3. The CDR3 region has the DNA TGTGCCAGCAGTACCCGGGACTCATTAAACTATGGCTACACCTTC. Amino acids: CASSTRDSLNYGYTF.

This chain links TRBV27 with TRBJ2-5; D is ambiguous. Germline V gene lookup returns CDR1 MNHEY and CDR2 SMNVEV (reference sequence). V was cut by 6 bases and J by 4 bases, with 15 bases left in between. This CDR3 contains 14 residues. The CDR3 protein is CASSQWSLGETQYF. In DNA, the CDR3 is TGTGCCAGCAGCCAATGGAGTCTAGGAGAGACCCAGTACTTC.

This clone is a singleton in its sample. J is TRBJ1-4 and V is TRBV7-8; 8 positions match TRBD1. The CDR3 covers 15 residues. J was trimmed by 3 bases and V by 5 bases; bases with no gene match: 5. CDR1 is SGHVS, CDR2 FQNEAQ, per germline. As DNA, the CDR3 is TGTGCCAGCAGCCTACGGACAGGGCCTAATGAAAAACTGTTTTTT. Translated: CASSLRTGPNEKLFF.

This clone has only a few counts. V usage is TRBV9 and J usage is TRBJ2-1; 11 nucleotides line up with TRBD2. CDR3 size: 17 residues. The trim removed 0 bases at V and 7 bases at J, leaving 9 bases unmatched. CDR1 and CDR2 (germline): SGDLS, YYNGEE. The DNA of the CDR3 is TGTGCCAGCAGCGTAGGAATTAGCGGGGGGGCCAGTAATGAGCAGTTCTTC. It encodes CASSVGISGGASNEQFF.

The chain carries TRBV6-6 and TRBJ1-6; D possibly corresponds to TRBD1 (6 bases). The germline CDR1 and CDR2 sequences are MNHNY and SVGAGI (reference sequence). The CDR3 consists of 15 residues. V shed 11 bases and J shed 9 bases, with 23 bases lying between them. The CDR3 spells CAGTGRAHSGSPLHF. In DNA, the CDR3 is TGTGCCGGTACAGGGAGGGCCCACTCGGGTTCACCCCTCCACTTT.

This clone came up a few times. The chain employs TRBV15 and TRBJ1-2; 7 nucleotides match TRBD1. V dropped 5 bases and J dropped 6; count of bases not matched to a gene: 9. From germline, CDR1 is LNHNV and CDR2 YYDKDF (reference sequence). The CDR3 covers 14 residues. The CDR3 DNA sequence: TGTGCCACCAGCCTTCTGGACAGGAGGGATGGCTACACCTTC. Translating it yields CATSLLDRRDGYTF.

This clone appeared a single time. CDR3 nucleotide sequence: TGTGCCTGGAGTGTTAATGGTCAGGAGCAGTTCTTC. As protein: CAWSVNGQEQFF. This chain connects TRBV30 to TRBJ2-1; D uncertain. The CDR3 contains 12 residues. CDR1 is GTSNPN and CDR2 is SVGIG in the germline V gene (reference sequence). V gave up 0 bases and J gave up 10 bases, with 10 bases separating them.

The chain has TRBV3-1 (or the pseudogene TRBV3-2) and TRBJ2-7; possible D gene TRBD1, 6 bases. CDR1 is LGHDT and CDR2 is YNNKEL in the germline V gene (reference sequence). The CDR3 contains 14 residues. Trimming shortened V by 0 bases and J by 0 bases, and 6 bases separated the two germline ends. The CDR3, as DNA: TGTGCCAGCAGCCAAGAGGACAGCTCCTACGAGCAGTACTTC. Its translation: CASSQEDSSYEQYF.

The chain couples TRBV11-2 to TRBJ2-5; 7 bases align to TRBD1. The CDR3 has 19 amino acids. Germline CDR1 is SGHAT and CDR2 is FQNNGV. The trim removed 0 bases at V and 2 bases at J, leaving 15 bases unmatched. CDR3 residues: CASSLDYGVGDRAQETQYF. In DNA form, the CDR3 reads TGTGCCAGCAGCTTAGATTATGGGGTCGGGGACAGAGCGCAAGAGACCCAGTACTTC.

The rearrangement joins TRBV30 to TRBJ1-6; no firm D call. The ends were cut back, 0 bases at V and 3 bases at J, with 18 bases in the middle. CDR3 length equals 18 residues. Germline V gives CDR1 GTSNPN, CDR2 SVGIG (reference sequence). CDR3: CAWSVSRAGPIYNSPLHF. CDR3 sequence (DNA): TGTGCCTGGAGTGTATCCCGAGCAGGTCCCATCTATAATTCACCCCTCCACTTT.

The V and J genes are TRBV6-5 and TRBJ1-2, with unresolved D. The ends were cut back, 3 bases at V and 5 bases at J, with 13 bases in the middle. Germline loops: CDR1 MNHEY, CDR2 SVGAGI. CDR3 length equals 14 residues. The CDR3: CASSYEGSRYGYTF. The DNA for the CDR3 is TGTGCCAGCAGTTATGAGGGAAGTAGGTATGGCTACACCTTC.

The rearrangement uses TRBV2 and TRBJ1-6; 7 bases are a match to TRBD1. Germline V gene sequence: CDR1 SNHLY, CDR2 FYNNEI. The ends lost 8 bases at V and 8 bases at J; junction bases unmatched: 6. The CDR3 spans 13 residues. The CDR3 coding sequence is TGTGCCAGCTCGACAGGGACCTATTCACCCCTCCACTTT. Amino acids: CASSTGTYSPLHF.

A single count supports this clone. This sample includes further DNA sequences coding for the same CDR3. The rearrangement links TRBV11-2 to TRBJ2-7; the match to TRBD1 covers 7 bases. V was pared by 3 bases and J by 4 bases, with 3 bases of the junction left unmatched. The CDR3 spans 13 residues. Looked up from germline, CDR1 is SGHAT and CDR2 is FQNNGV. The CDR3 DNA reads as TGTGCCAGCAGCTTCGGACAGGCTTACGAGCAGTACTTC. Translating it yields CASSFGQAYEQYF.

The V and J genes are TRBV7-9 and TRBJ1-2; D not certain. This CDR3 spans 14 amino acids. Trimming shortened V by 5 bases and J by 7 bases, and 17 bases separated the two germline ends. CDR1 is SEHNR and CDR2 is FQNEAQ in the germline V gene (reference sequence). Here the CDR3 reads CASSPNVGVGGYTF. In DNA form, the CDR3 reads TGTGCCAGCAGCCCGAACGTCGGGGTTGGTGGCTACACCTTC.

In DNA form, the CDR3 reads TGTGCCAGCAGCTCAGTATCGTCTGGCACAGATACGCAGTATTTT. The encoded protein is CASSSVSSGTDTQYF. The gene calls are TRBV7-9 and TRBJ2-3; D uncertain. Germline V CDR1 and CDR2: SEHNR, FQNEAQ (reference sequence). The length of the CDR3 is 15 residues. V dropped 4 bases and J dropped 1 base, with 12 bases sitting between them.

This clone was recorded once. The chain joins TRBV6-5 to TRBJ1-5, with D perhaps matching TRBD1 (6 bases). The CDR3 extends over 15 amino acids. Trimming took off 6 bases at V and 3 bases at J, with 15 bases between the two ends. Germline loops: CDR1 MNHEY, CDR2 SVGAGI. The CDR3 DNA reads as TGTGCCAGCAGCTCCGCCGGGGGGCCCAATCAGCCCCAGCATTTT. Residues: CASSSAGGPNQPQHF.